The table lists the clone carrying this T cell receptor (beta chain) with many counts. As yet, its antigen is unknown. RNA transcripts provided the template for amplifying TCR beta CDR3 regions. Scientists carried out first-round RT-PCR using HTBI primers and then a second-round multiplex PCR. TCRdb redid the calling of the multiplex PCR reads with MiXCR, one entry per CDR3 protein. This sample has a few hundred thousand distinct CDR3 sequences, with 15% to 20% found just once. This sample is part of a study of Graves' ophthalmopathy and Graves' hyperthyroidism. On the study more broadly: Peripheral blood was gathered at first diagnosis, ahead of any treatment whatsoever.

As the starting material, roughly 9.8 ml of fresh peripheral blood yielded the PBMCs. Germline lookup yields CDR1 SGHAT and CDR2 FQNNGV. Trimming removed 2 bases at V and 6 bases at J, with 7 bases between. The CDR3 runs 13 residues. General study findings and limits: Blood samples also showed most expanded thyroid clonotypes exceeding 0.001 frequency. With just under 71% sensitivity and 72% to 85% specificity, the model predicted ophthalmopathy progression.

The TCR was taken from an adult man with Graves' ophthalmopathy. The sample taken for sequencing was peripheral blood. The genes are TRBV11-2 and TRBJ2-2, with D unclear. As DNA, the CDR3 is TGTGCCAGCAGCTTAATTGAGCCCGGGGAGCTGTTTTTT. Its protein is CASSLIEPGELFF.